This T cell receptor beta chain was identified during a study of blood T cells in healthy people across ages. Roughly 10 milliliters was the volume of peripheral blood drawn from each donor. Isolated PBMCs totaled at least 6 million in each sample. V was pared by 0 bases and J by 7 bases, with 8 bases of the junction left unmatched. Germline CDR1 is LGHNA and CDR2 is YSLEER. The CDR3 has 16 residues. A second 7 to 11 cycle PCR used barcoded and J-beta primers. From the 5' RACE reads, TCRdb called clonotypes with MiXCR, one entry per CDR3 protein. The sample gives about 510,000 distinct CDR3 sequences, 25% to 35% of which show up once; approximately 3.6% is in the top ten. This same sample was also taken into another study, of T cells of mothers and their children. As that report states: Every microgram of extracted RNA entered cDNA synthesis, approximately 1.5 ug per 15 ul.

This TCR was sampled from a boy aged 2-9 years in good health. Sample: blood. J is TRBJ2-1 and V is TRBV4-3, with 8 bases aligning to TRBD2. DNA of the CDR3: TGCGCCAGCAGCCAAGAAACCGGGAGGGCCAGGAATGAGCAGTTCTTC. Translated, it gives CASSQETGRARNEQFF.